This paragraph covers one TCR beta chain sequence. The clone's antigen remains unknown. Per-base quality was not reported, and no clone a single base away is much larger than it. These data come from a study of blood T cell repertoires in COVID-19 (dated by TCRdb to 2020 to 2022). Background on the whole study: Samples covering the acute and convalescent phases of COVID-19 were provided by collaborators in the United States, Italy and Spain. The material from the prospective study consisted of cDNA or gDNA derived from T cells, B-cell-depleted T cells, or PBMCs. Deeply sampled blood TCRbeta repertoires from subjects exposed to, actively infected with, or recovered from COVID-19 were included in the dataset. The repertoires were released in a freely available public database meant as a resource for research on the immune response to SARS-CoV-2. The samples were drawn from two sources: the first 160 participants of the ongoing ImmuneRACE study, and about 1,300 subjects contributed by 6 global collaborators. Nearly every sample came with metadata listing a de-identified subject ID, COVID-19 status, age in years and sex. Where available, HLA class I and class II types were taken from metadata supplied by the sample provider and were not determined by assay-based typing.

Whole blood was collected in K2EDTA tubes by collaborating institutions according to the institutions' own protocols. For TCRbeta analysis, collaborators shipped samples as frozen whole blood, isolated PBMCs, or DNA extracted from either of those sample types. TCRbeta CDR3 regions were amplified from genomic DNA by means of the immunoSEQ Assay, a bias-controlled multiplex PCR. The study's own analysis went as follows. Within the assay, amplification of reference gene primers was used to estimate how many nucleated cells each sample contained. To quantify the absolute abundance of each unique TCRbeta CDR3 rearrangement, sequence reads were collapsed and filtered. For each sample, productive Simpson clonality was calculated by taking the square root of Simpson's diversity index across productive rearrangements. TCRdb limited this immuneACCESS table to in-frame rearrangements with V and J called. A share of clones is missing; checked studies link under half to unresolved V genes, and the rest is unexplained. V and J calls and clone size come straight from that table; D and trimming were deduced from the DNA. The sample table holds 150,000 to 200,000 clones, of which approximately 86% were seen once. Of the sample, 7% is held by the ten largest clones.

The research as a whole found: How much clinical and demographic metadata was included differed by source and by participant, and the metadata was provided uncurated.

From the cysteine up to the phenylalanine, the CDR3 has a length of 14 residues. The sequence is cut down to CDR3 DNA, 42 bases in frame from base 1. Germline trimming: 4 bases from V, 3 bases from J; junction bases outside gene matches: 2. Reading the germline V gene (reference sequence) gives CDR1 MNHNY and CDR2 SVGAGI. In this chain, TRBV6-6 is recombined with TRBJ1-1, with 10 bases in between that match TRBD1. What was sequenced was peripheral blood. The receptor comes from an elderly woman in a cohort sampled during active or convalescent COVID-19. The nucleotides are TGTGCCAGCAGTTGGGGGACAGGGGACACTGAAGCTTTCTTT. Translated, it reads CASSWGTGDTEAFF.